This T cell receptor beta chain is from a study of T cell changes during pregnancy in multiple sclerosis. The CDR3 is 15 amino acids. Assay used: immunoSEQ multiplex PCR; TCRdb lists only in-frame clones, some missing. The table lists approximately 92,000 clones, about 92% of them singletons, with 1.5% to 1.9% in the top ten. The input for sequencing was peripheral blood, taken in the first trimester of pregnancy. V and J are TRBV12-2 and TRBJ1-5; the table assigns TRBD1, which was not confirmed against the DNA. TRBV12-2 constitutes a pseudogene. The TCR sequence derives from a female donor with multiple sclerosis, enrolled in a pregnancy study. The DNA of the CDR3 is TGTGCAAGTCGCTCGGACACACGGCCCGGGCAGCCCCAGCATTTT. This sequence encodes CASRSDTRPGQPQHF.